This T cell receptor beta chain was recovered during a study of shared clonotypes between healthy human individuals. Method: immunoSEQ multiplex PCR; TCRdb's copy keeps in-frame clones and lacks some. The sample holds about 1 million clones; approximately 72% are singletons and the top ten take approximately 1.5%. Comments on this clone: Its specificity is unknown.

Study-level points and caveats: An anticipated effect of sequencing depth on clonotype sharing among donors was recognized.

In germline, CDR1 is SGHRS, CDR2 YFSETQ. This CDR3 is built from 16 residues. V shed 2 bases, J shed 2 bases, and the junction held 4 bases outside the gene matches. This chain links TRBV5-1 with TRBJ2-7; 13 positions agree with TRBD2. The receptor was isolated from a young man in good health. The material sequenced was memory CD4+ T cells sorted from blood. The subset: CD45RA-negative fraction. This chain's CDR3 is CASSFGLAGAAYEQYF. The CDR3 nucleotides read TGCGCCAGCAGCTTCGGACTAGCGGGGGCCGCCTACGAGCAGTACTTC.